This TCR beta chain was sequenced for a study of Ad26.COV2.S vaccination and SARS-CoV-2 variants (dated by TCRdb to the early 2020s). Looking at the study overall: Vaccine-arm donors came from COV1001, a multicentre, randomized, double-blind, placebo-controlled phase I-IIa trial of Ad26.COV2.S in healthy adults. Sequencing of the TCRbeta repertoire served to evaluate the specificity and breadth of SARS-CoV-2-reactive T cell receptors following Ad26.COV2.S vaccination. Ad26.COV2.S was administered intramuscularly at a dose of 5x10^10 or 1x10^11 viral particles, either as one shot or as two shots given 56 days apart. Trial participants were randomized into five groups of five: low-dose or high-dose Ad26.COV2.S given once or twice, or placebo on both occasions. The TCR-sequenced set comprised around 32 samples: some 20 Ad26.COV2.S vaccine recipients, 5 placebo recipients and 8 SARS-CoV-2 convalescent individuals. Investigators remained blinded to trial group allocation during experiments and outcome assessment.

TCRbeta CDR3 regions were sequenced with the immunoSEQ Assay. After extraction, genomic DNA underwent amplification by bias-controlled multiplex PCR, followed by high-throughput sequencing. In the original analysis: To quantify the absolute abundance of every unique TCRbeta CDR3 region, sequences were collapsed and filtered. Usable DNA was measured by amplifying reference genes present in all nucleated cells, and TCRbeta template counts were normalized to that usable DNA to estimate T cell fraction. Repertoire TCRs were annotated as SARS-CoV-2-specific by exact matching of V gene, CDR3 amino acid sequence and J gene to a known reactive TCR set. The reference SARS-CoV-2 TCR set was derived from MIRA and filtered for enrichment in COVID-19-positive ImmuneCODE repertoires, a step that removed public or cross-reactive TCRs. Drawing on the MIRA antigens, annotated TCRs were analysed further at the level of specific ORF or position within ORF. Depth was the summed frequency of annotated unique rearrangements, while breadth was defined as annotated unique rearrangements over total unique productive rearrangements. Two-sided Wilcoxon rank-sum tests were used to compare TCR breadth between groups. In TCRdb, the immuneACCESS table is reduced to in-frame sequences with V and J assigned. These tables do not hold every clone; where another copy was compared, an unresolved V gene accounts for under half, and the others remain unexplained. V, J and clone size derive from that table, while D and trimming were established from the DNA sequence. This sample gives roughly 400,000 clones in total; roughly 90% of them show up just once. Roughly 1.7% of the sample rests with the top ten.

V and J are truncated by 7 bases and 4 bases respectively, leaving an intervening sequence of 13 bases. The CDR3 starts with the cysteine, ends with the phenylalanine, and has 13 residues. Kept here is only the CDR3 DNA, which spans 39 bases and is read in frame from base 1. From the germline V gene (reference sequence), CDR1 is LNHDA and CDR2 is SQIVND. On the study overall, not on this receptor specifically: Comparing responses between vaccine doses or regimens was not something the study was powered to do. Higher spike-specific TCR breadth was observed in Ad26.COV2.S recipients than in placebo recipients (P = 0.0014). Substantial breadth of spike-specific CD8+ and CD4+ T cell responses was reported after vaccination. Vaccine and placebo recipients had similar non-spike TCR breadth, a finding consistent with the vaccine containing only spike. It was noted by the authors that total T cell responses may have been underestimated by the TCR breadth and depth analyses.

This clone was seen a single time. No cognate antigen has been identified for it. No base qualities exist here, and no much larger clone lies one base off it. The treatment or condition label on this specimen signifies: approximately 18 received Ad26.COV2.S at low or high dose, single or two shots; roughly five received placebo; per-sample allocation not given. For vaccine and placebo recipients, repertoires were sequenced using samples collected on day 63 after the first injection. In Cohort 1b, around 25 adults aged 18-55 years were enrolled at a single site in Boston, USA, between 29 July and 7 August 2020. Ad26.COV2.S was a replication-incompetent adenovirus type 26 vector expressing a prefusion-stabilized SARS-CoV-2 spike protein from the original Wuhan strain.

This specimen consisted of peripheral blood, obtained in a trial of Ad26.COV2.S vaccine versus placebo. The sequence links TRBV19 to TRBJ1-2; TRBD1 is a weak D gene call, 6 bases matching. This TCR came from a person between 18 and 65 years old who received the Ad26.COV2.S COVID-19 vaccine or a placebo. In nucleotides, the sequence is TGTGCCAGTAATCATTGGGGGGCCTATGGCTACACCTTC. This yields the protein CASNHWGAYGYTF. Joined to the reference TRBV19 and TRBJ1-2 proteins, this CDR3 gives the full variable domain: DGGITQSPKYLFRKEGQNVTLSCEQNLNHDAMYWYRQDPGQGLRLIYYSQIVNDFQKGDIAEGYSVSREKKESFPLTVTSAQKNPTAFYLCASNHWGAYGYTFGSGTRLTVV.